This is a list of T cell receptor beta chains from one sample in a study of regulatory T cells in long-lasting Graves disease. MiXCR, applied by TCRdb to the multiplex PCR reads, yields one record per CDR3 protein. The sample carries some 340,000 distinct CDR3 sequences, about 10% recorded once. This sample also appeared in a second study, on T cells in Graves' hyperthyroidism and ophthalmopathy.

Source: peripheral blood mononuclear cells (PBMCs), taken at new diagnosis, from a patient treated with antithyroid drugs. These receptors all stem from a woman between 18 and 30 years old with Graves disease. The CDR3 runs from the conserved cysteine through the conserved F or W. D genes are given only for firm matches. Clone size, where shown, is once, few, many, or a class for clones that have expanded.

D gene	V gene	J gene	clone size	CDR3 protein	CDR3 DNA
TRBD2	TRBV20-1	TRBJ2-3	few	CSARAYPPQGAGGADTQYF	TGCAGTGCTAGGGCCTACCCCCCCCAAGGAGCGGGAGGAGCGGATACGCAGTATTTT
.	TRBV7-2	TRBJ1-2	many	CASSLNRRGYTF	TGTGCCAGCAGCTTAAATAGACGTGGCTACACCTTC
.	TRBV6-5	TRBJ1-5	many	CASSYPQQGSRDQPQHF	TGTGCCAGCAGTTACCCGCAACAGGGTTCACGGGATCAGCCCCAGCATTTT
.	TRBV4-3	TRBJ1-3	.	CASSQDSAGSGNTIYF	TGCGCCAGCAGCCAAGATAGCGCAGGCTCTGGAAACACCATATATTTT
.	TRBV6-1	TRBJ1-1	many	CASSRGAMNTEAFF	TGTGCCAGCAGTCGAGGAGCAATGAACACTGAAGCTTTCTTT
TRBD2	TRBV19	TRBJ2-7	.	CASSELAGSYEQYF	TGTGCCAGTAGTGAACTAGCGGGAAGCTACGAGCAGTACTTC
TRBD1	TRBV7-2	TRBJ1-6	many	CASSRRDRGSPLHF	TGTGCCAGCAGCCGCCGGGACAGGGGATCACCCCTCCACTTT
TRBD1	TRBV19	TRBJ1-1	.	CASGGTDHTEAFF	TGTGCCAGTGGGGGGACAGACCACACTGAAGCTTTCTTT
TRBD1	TRBV7-3	TRBJ1-4	many	CASAVGDRGNEKLFF	TGTGCCAGCGCAGTGGGGGACAGGGGTAATGAAAAACTGTTTTTT
TRBD1	TRBV18	TRBJ1-5	many	CASADRVDNQPQHF	TGTGCCAGCGCGGACAGGGTTGACAATCAGCCCCAGCATTTT
.	TRBV3-1	TRBJ1-1	many	CASSQEPQGWMNTEAFF	TGTGCCAGCAGCCAAGAACCACAGGGTTGGATGAACACTGAAGCTTTCTTT
TRBD2	TRBV11-2	TRBJ2-1	many	CASSLGTSGRVNEQFF	TGTGCCAGCAGCTTAGGTACTAGCGGGAGGGTCAATGAGCAGTTCTTC
TRBD1	TRBV6-2/TRBV6-3	TRBJ2-3	many	CACLPTGRTDTQYF	TGTGCCTGCCTACCGACAGGGCGGACAGATACGCAGTATTTT
.	TRBV5-1	TRBJ1-3	few	CASSLGGEGNTIYF	TGCGCCAGCAGCTTAGGCGGGGAAGGAAACACCATATATTTT
TRBD2	TRBV19	TRBJ2-3	few	CASNKVSGSADTQYF	TGTGCCAGTAATAAGGTTAGCGGGAGTGCAGATACGCAGTATTTT
TRBD1	TRBV20-1	TRBJ1-3	.	CSATRTGRGNTIYF	TGCAGTGCTACGAGGACAGGTCGAGGAAACACCATATATTTT
.	TRBV19	TRBJ2-1	few	CASNPGQPKYNEQFF	TGTGCCAGTAACCCTGGACAGCCGAAATACAATGAGCAGTTCTTC
TRBD1	TRBV12-3/TRBV12-4	TRBJ2-5	many	CASRRQGAQETQYF	TGTGCCAGCAGACGACAGGGGGCCCAAGAGACCCAGTACTTC
.	TRBV13	TRBJ1-3	.	CASSPDGGWGRNTIYF	TGTGCCAGCAGCCCAGACGGTGGCTGGGGGAGAAACACCATATATTTT
.	TRBV27	TRBJ2-1	many	CASSFGGTHNEQFF	TGTGCCAGCAGTTTTGGAGGGACCCACAATGAGCAGTTCTTC
.	TRBV13	TRBJ1-3	.	CASSLGSNRFSGNTIYF	TGTGCCAGCAGCTTAGGCAGTAACAGGTTCTCTGGAAACACCATATATTTT
TRBD2	TRBV7-2	TRBJ2-7	few	CASSPSGKPYEQYF	TGTGCCAGCAGCCCCAGCGGGAAGCCCTACGAGCAGTACTTC
.	TRBV20-1	TRBJ1-1	many	CSARRTVNTEAFF	TGCAGTGCTCGGAGGACGGTAAACACTGAAGCTTTCTTT
TRBD2	TRBV20-1	TRBJ2-1	many	CSARSGLAVYNEQFF	TGCAGTGCTAGATCGGGACTAGCAGTTTACAATGAGCAGTTCTTC
.	TRBV12-3/TRBV12-4	TRBJ2-1	many	CASSFRRDNEQFF	TGTGCCAGCAGTTTCAGGAGGGACAATGAGCAGTTCTTC
TRBD1	TRBV7-9	TRBJ1-2	.	CASTGDRGRYGYTF	TGTGCCAGCACCGGTGACAGGGGGAGGTATGGCTACACCTTC